This is a list of T cell receptor beta chains from one sample in a study of T cell responses to AZD1222 COVID-19 vaccine. This table comes from immunoSEQ multiplex PCR, and its TCRdb copy is limited to in-frame clones, with some not included. There are tens of thousands of clones in the sample; around 78% occur only once, and about 4% lies in the top ten. This specimen was peripheral blood, taken 28 days after the second AZD1222 dose. All receptors derive from an adult who received the AZD1222 COVID-19 vaccine. Both conserved end residues are part of each CDR3. D genes are given only for firm matches. Clone size is shown for a subset of rows, as once, few, many or a class of expanded clone.

j_call | d_call | v_call | clone_size | cdr3_aa | cdr3_nt
TRBJ1-1 | TRBD1 | TRBV19 | few | CASRQGGTEAFF | TGTGCCAGTCGGCAGGGGGGCACTGAAGCTTTCTTT
TRBJ2-2 | TRBD1 | TRBV10-2 | . | CASSLDRGYTGELFF | TGCGCCAGCAGTCTAGACAGGGGCTACACCGGGGAGCTGTTTTTT
TRBJ2-7 | . | TRBV5-4 | few | CASSPRQGGYEQYF | TGTGCCAGCAGCCCGAGACAAGGGGGGTACGAGCAGTACTTC
TRBJ2-1 | TRBD2 | TRBV7-3 | . | CASSSTSGPNNEQFF | TGTGCCAGCAGCAGTACTAGCGGGCCTAACAATGAGCAGTTCTTC
TRBJ2-7 | . | TRBV6-1 | . | CASSDWGREQYF | TGTGCCAGCAGTGATTGGGGTCGCGAGCAGTACTTC
TRBJ2-6 | TRBD2 | TRBV19 | . | CASSMIAGSLGANVLTF | TGTGCCAGTAGTATGATAGCGGGATCTCTAGGGGCCAACGTCCTGACTTTC
TRBJ1-4 | . | TRBV6-5 | . | CASRKGGEKLFF | TGTGCCAGCAGGAAAGGGGGTGAAAAACTGTTTTTT
TRBJ1-1 | . | TRBV9 | . | CASSRIAGSEAFF | TGTGCCAGCAGCCGAATCGCAGGGAGTGAAGCTTTCTTT
TRBJ2-2 | TRBD1 | TRBV6-5 | . | CASTESTGRTGELFF | TGTGCCAGCACCGAATCGACAGGGCGCACCGGGGAGCTGTTTTTT
TRBJ2-5 | . | TRBV3-1/TRBV3-2 | . | CASSQPSRGETQYF | TGTGCCAGCAGCCAACCTAGCCGAGGGGAGACCCAGTACTTC
TRBJ1-2 | . | TRBV6-2/TRBV6-3 | . | CASSYSKGSEIPVYGYTF | TGTGCCAGCAGTTACTCGAAAGGGAGTGAAATTCCCGTCTATGGCTACACCTTC
TRBJ2-1 | . | TRBV10-3 | . | CAISERIYNEQFF | TGTGCCATCAGTGAGCGGATCTACAATGAGCAGTTCTTC
TRBJ1-5 | . | TRBV27 | . | CASDQPQHF | TGTGCCAGCGATCAGCCCCAGCATTTT
TRBJ1-2 | . | TRBV7-2 | . | CASSLAGGARGTF | TGTGCCAGCAGCTTAGCAGGGGGGGCCCGCGGCACCTTC
TRBJ2-1 | . | TRBV7-9 | . | CASSLAAGPYNEQFF | TGTGCCAGCAGCTTAGCCGCAGGGCCTTACAATGAGCAGTTCTTC
TRBJ1-2 | . | TRBV6-5 | once | CASSYSGRERYGYTF | TGTGCCAGCAGTTACTCGGGACGGGAACGATATGGCTACACCTTC
TRBJ1-2 | . | TRBV19 | . | CASSIPGNRYTF | TGTGCCAGTAGTATTCCAGGGAATCGCTACACCTTC
TRBJ2-1 | . | TRBV6-6 | few | CATSMGNSYNEQFF | TGTGCCACCTCAATGGGGAACTCCTACAATGAGCAGTTCTTC
TRBJ1-1 | . | TRBV4-2 | . | CASSPSTVNTEAFF | TGTGCCAGCAGCCCTTCCACTGTGAACACTGAAGCTTTCTTT
TRBJ1-2 | . | TRBV9 | once | CASSVARGGDTSYGYTF | TGTGCCAGCAGCGTAGCTAGGGGGGGAGACACCTCGTATGGCTACACCTTC
TRBJ1-1 | . | TRBV11-2 | . | CASSRERNTEAFF | TGTGCCAGCAGCCGCGAAAGAAACACTGAAGCTTTCTTT
TRBJ1-2 | TRBD1 | TRBV7-2 | . | CASSLDGTGGLGYTF | TGTGCCAGCAGCTTAGACGGGACAGGGGGTCTTGGCTACACCTTC
TRBJ1-5 | TRBD1 | TRBV6-6 | . | CASSLGQGYNQPQHF | TGTGCCAGCAGCCTGGGACAGGGCTATAATCAGCCCCAGCATTTT
TRBJ1-5 | TRBD1 | TRBV19 | . | CASSTPHRGQVQPQHF | TGTGCCAGTAGTACGCCGCACAGGGGGCAGGTCCAGCCCCAGCATTTT
TRBJ2-2 | . | TRBV6-6 | . | CASRTTGIGNTGELFF | TGTGCCAGCAGAACTACAGGAATAGGGAACACCGGGGAGCTGTTTTTT
TRBJ1-4 | TRBD1 | TRBV6-6 | . | CASSRQGGNLGEKLFF | TGTGCCAGCAGTCGACAGGGGGGAAATCTTGGTGAAAAACTGTTTTTT
TRBJ1-2 | . | TRBV7-6 | . | CASSRDGESFYGYTF | TGTGCCAGCAGCCGGGATGGGGAGAGCTTCTATGGCTACACCTTC
TRBJ1-1 | . | TRBV5-6 | once | CASSFTRPMNTEAFF | TGTGCCAGCAGCTTTACAAGACCGATGAACACTGAAGCTTTCTTT
TRBJ2-1 | . | TRBV5-1 | . | CASRGEDEQFF | TGCGCCAGCAGAGGTGAGGATGAGCAGTTCTTC
TRBJ2-6 | . | TRBV14 | once | CASSQRGRVGGANVLTF | TGTGCCAGCAGCCAACGGGGGCGCGTCGGTGGGGCCAACGTCCTGACTTTC
TRBJ1-2 | . | TRBV5-1 | . | CASSQDGGGSGYTF | TGCGCCAGCAGCCAGGACGGTGGTGGTTCTGGCTACACCTTC
TRBJ1-2 | . | TRBV12-5 | once | CASGFQTISPHGYTF | TGTGCTAGTGGTTTCCAGACAATCTCTCCCCATGGCTACACCTTC
TRBJ2-5 | . | TRBV12-2 | . | CASRLRGRLAGGETQYF | TGTGCAAGTCGCCTTAGGGGGCGGCTAGCGGGAGGAGAGACCCAGTACTTC
TRBJ2-7 | . | TRBV4-1 | few | CASSRGWGDSTYEQYF | TGCGCCAGCAGCCGCGGATGGGGGGACTCCACCTACGAGCAGTACTTC
TRBJ2-3 | TRBD1 | TRBV6-6 | . | CASSYTDRDRDTQYF | TGTGCCAGCAGTTACACCGACAGGGATCGAGATACGCAGTATTTT
TRBJ2-7 | . | TRBV5-1 | few | CASSLAPGPYYEQYF | TGCGCCAGCAGCTTGGCCCCAGGACCCTACTACGAGCAGTACTTC
TRBJ1-2 | . | TRBV18 | . | CASSPSNGEHGYTF | TGTGCCAGCTCACCCTCCAACGGAGAACATGGCTACACCTTC
TRBJ2-1 | TRBD2 | TRBV29-1 | . | CSVQAGAGNEQFF | TGCAGCGTTCAAGCGGGAGCGGGCAATGAGCAGTTCTTC
TRBJ1-2 | . | TRBV6-5 | . | CASSSGRGAGDGYTF | TGTGCCAGCAGTTCCGGCCGGGGCGCGGGTGACGGCTACACCTTC
TRBJ2-7 | TRBD1 | TRBV7-8 | . | CASSPRQGPSYEQYF | TGTGCCAGCAGCCCGCGACAGGGGCCTTCCTACGAACAGTACTTC
TRBJ2-4 | . | TRBV7-2 | . | CASSFAGRKNIQYF | TGTGCCAGCAGCTTCGCGGGGCGTAAAAACATTCAGTACTTC
TRBJ2-3 | . | TRBV19 | . | CASRPTRRVTDTQYF | TGTGCCAGTAGGCCAACCCGCAGGGTTACAGATACGCAGTATTTT
TRBJ1-6 | . | TRBV7-2 | few | CASSLNREPLHF | TGTGCCAGCAGCCTGAACAGGGAACCCCTCCACTTT
TRBJ2-2 | TRBD1 | TRBV3-1/TRBV3-2 | . | CASSHRQGDTGELFF | TGTGCCAGCAGCCACCGACAGGGTGACACCGGGGAGCTGTTTTTT
TRBJ1-1 | . | TRBV5-5 | few | CASSLDVANTEAFF | TGTGCCAGCAGCTTGGATGTAGCGAACACTGAAGCTTTCTTT
TRBJ1-1 | . | TRBV2 | few | CASFRVNTEAFF | TGTGCCAGCTTCCGGGTGAACACTGAAGCTTTCTTT
TRBJ2-1 | . | TRBV10-3 | . | CAISEGGGGGTMRQFF | TGTGCCATCAGTGAAGGGGGCGGGGGAGGTACAATGAGGCAGTTCTTC
TRBJ1-1 | TRBD1 | TRBV19 | once | CASSSRGGMNTEAFF | TGTGCCAGTAGTAGCAGGGGGGGCATGAACACTGAAGCTTTCTTT
TRBJ1-6 | TRBD1 | TRBV6-5 | few | CASSPPGQGKSPLHF | TGTGCCAGCAGTCCCCCCGGACAGGGAAAATCACCCCTCCACTTT
TRBJ2-1 | . | TRBV24-1 | . | CATATGSGNEQFF | TGTGCCACCGCTACGGGGAGCGGGAATGAGCAGTTCTTC
TRBJ1-1 | TRBD1 | TRBV6-5 | . | CASSIQGGTEAFF | TGTGCCAGCAGTATACAGGGGGGCACTGAAGCTTTCTTT
TRBJ1-5 | . | TRBV6-2/TRBV6-3 | . | CASSHPRAGTGPREGGQPQHF | TGTGCCAGCAGCCACCCTAGGGCTGGTACAGGCCCCCGAGAGGGTGGTCAGCCCCAGCATTTT
TRBJ2-5 | . | TRBV10-3 | . | CAISDRGGTQYF | TGTGCCATCAGTGACAGGGGTGGGACCCAGTACTTC
TRBJ2-1 | . | TRBV7-9 | . | CASSQGGSAGALNEQFF | TGTGCCAGCAGTCAAGGGGGATCGGCGGGAGCACTCAATGAGCAGTTCTTC
TRBJ2-4 | . | TRBV3-1/TRBV3-2 | . | CASSQDLGLAKNIQYF | TGTGCCAGCAGCCAAGATTTAGGGCTAGCCAAAAACATTCAGTACTTC
TRBJ2-4 | TRBD1 | TRBV19 | . | CASSTVGTGRGIQCF | TGTGCCAGTAGTACGGTGGGGACAGGGAGGGGCATTCAGTGCTTC